This TCR beta chain was retrieved from a study of blood T cell repertoires in COVID-19. Study-wide context: Sources were T cells, B-cell-depleted T cells, or PBMCs; the material itself was cDNA or gDNA.

Methods used by the authors: Nucleated cell number was recorded as an estimate derived from reference gene primer amplification. Here immunoSEQ multiplex PCR was the method, and the copy in TCRdb shows in-frame clones only, minus some. Clonal size and the V and J genes are those of that table, whereas D and trimming came from the DNA. The sample holds about 220,000 clones, 86% seen once. The germline V gene encodes CDR1 LNHDA and CDR2 SQIVND (reference sequence). The CDR3 extends over 17 amino acids. V lost 7 bases and J lost 2, with 23 bases in between. This clone was counted only a few times. This receptor was obtained from a woman between 45 and 60 years old with COVID-19, enrolled during active disease. Material for sequencing was peripheral blood. This chain connects TRBV19 to TRBJ1-2, with a possible D match to TRBD1 (6 bases). CDR3 amino acids: CASKRGLQGDGNYGYTF. As DNA, the CDR3 is TGTGCCAGTAAACGGGGTTTACAGGGTGACGGAAACTATGGCTACACCTTC.